This T cell receptor (beta chain) was obtained from a study of graft-versus-host responses after intestinal transplantation. Turning to the study itself: For about three years after anti-thymocyte globulin induction, all recipients took tacrolimus and steroids.

On this clone itself: The antigen remains unidentified.

Unmatched junction bases numbered 6, after V lost 1 base and J lost 0 bases. The CDR3 totals 17 residues. Germline V gene data show CDR1 as LGHNA and CDR2 as YSLEER. Produced via immunoSEQ multiplex PCR; TCRdb's table is partial and in-frame only. The sample yields over 90,000 clones, roughly 89% seen once. Sequencing used unstimulated CD4+ T cells sorted from spleen or lymph node cells, obtained before transplant. This clonotype originated in a human donor who was the organ donor for an intestinal transplant. J is TRBJ2-5 and V is TRBV4-3; 9 bases are a match to TRBD2. This chain's CDR3 is CASSQGGSGGNQETQYF. CDR3 sequence (DNA): TGCGCCAGCAGCCAAGGAGGAAGCGGGGGGAACCAAGAGACCCAGTACTTC.